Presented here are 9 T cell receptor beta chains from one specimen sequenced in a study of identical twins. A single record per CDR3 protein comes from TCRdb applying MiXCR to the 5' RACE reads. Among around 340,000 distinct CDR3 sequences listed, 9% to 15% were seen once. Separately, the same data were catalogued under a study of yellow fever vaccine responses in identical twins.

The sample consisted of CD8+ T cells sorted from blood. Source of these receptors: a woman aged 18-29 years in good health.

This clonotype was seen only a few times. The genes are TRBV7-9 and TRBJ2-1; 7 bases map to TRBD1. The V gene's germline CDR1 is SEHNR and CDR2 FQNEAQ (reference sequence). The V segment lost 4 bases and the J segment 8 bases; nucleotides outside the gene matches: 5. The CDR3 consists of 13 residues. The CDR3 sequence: CASSSGQAYEQFF. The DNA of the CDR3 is TGTGCCAGCAGCTCTGGACAGGCCTATGAGCAGTTCTTC.

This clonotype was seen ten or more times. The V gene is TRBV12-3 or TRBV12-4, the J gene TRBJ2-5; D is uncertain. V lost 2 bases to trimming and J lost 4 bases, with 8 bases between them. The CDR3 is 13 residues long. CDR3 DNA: TGTGCCAGCAGTTTATGGTCCCCAGAGACCCAGTACTTC. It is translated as CASSLWSPETQYF.

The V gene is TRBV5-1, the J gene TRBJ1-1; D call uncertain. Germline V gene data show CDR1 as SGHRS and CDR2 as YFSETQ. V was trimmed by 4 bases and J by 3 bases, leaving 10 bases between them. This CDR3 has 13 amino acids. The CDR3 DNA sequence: TGCGCCAGCAGCACGGGAACAGACACTGAAGCTTTCTTT. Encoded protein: CASSTGTDTEAFF.

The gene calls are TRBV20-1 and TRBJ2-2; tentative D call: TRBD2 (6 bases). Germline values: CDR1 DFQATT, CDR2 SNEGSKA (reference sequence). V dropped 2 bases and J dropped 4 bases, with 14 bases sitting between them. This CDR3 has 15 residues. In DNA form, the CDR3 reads TGCAGTGCTAGATTGGTTACTAGCCTCACCGGGGAGCTGTTTTTT. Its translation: CSARLVTSLTGELFF.

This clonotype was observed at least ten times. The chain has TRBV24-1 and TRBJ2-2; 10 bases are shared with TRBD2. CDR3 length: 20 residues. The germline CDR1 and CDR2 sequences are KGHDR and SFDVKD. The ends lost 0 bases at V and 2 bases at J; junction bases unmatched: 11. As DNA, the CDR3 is TGTGCCACCAGTGATTTGCCTACCTTGGCTAGCGGGAGTAACACCGGGGAGCTGTTTTTT. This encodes CATSDLPTLASGSNTGELFF.

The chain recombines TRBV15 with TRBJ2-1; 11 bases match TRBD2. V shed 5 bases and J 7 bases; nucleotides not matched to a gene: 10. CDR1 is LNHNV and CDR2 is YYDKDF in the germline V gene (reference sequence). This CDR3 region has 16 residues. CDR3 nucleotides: TGTGCCACCAGCCTTCTACTAGCGGGAGACGCGAATGAGCAGTTCTTC. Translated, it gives CATSLLLAGDANEQFF. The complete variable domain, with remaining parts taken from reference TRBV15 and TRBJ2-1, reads DAMVIQNPRYQVTQFGKPVTLSCSQTLNHNVMYWYQQKSSQAPKLLFHYYDKDFNNEADTPDNFQSRRPNTSFCFLDIRSPGLGDTAMYLCATSLLLAGDANEQFFGPGTRLTVL.

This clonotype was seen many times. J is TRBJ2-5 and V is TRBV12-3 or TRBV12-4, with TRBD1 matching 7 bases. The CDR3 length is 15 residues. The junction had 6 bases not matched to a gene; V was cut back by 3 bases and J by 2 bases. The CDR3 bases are TGTGCCAGCAGTTTCTTCGCCAGGGGGCAAGAGACCCAGTACTTC. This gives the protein CASSFFARGQETQYF.

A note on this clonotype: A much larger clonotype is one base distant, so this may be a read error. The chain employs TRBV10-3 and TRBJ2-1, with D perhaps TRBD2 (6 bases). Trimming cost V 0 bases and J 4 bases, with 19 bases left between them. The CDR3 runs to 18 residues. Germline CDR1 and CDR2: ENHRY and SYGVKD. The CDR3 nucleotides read TGTGCCATCAGTGAGTCTAGCGGACTCCTACCCAATTACAATGAGCAGTTCTTC. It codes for CAISESSGLLPNYNEQFF.

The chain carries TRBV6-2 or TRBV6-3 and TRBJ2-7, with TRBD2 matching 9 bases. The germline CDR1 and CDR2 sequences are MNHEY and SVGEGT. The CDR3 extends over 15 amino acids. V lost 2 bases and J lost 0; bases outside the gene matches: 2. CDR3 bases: TGTGCCAGCAGTTACAGGACTAGCGCCTCCTACGAGCAGTACTTC. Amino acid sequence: CASSYRTSASYEQYF.